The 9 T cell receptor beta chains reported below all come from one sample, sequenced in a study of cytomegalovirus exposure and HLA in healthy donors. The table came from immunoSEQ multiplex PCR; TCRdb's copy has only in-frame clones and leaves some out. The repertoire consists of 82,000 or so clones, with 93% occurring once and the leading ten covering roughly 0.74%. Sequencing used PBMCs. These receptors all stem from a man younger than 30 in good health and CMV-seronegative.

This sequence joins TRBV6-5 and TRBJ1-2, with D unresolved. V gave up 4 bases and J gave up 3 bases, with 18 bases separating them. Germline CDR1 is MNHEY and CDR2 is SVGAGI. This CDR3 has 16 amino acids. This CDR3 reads CASSFQSGGIDYGYTF. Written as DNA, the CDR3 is TGTGCCAGCAGTTTCCAATCGGGAGGGATTGACTATGGCTACACCTTC.

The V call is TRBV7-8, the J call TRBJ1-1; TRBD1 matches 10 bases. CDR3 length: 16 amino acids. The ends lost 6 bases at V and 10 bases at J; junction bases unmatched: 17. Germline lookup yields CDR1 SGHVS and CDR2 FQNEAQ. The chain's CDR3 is CASRTGTGVAVGGAFF. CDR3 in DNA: TGTGCCAGCAGAACCGGGACAGGGGTCGCAGTGGGGGGAGCTTTCTTT.

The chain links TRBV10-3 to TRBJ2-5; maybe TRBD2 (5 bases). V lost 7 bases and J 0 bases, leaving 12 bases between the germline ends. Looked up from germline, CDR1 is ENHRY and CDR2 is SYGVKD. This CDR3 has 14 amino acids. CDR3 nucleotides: TGTGCCATCAACGAGGGAACTCACCAAGAGACCCAGTACTTC. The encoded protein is CAINEGTHQETQYF.

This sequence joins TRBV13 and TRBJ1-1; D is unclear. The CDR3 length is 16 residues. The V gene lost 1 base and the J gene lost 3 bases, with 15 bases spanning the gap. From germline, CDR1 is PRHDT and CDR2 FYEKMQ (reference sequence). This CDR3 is CASSLDLRRLDTEAFF. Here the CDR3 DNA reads TGTGCCAGCAGCTTAGATCTGCGCCGGTTGGACACTGAAGCTTTCTTT.

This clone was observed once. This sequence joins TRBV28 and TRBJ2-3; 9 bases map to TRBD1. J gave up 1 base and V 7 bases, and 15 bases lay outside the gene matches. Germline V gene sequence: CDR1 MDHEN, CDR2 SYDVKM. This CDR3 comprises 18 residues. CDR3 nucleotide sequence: TGTGCCAGCACCACCCGGGACAGGGCGATTATGGGCACAGATACGCAGTATTTT. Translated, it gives CASTTRDRAIMGTDTQYF.

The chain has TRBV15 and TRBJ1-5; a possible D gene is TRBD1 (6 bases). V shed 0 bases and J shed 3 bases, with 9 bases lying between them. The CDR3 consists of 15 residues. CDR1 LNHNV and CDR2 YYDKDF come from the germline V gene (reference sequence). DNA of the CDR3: TGTGCCACCAGCAGAGAAGGGACAACCAATCAGCCCCAGCATTTT. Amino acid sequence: CATSREGTTNQPQHF.

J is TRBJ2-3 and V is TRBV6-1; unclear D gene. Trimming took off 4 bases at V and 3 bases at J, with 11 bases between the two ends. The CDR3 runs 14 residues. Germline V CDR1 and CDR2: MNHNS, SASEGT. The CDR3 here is CASSGVEATDTQYF. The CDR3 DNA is TGTGCCAGCAGTGGGGTTGAGGCGACAGATACGCAGTATTTT.

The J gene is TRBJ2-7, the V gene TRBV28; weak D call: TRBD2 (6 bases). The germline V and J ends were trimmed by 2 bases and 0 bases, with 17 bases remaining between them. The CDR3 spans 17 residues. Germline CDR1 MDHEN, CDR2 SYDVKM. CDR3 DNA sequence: TGTGCCAGCAGTTTAGTTGGGGCGGCGGGACGCTCCTACGAGCAGTACTTC. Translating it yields CASSLVGAAGRSYEQYF.

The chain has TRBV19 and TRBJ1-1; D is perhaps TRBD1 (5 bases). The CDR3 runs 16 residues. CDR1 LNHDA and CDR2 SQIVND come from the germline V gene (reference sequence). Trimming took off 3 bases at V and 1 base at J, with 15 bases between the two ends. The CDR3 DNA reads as TGTGCCAGTAGTATGTTTGGTCGGGGGGGGAACACTGAAGCTTTCTTT. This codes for CASSMFGRGGNTEAFF.